This is a list of T cell receptor beta chains from one sample in a study of T cell responses to AZD1222 COVID-19 vaccine. TCRdb keeps only in-frame clones here, not all; method: immunoSEQ multiplex PCR. Of roughly 96,000 clones listed, 89% were seen once; the top ten hold 1.6%. Material: peripheral blood, obtained on day 0 of AZD1222 vaccination. The receptors derive from an adult in good health. Each CDR3 is given with its conserved first and last residue. A D gene is named only where the DNA matches it firmly. Size is stated for part of the rows, as once, few or many counts, or as a class when the clone is expanded.

j_call v_call d_call clone_size cdr3_nt cdr3_aa
TRBJ2-1 TRBV28 TRBD2 - TGTGCCAGCAGCCCCCTCAGTAGCGGGAGTCGGGATGAGCAGTTCTTC CASSPLSSGSRDEQFF
TRBJ1-1 TRBV6-2/TRBV6-3 - - TGTGCCAGCAGTTACTTTCCAGGGAACACTGAAGCTTTCTTT CASSYFPGNTEAFF
TRBJ1-1 TRBV5-1 TRBD1 many TGCGCCAGCAGCTTGGACAGGGGGGTTGAAGCTTTCTTT CASSLDRGVEAFF
TRBJ1-1 TRBV28 - - TGTGCCAGCAGTCCCTCGGGGGACACTGAAGCTTTCTTT CASSPSGDTEAFF
TRBJ1-2 TRBV7-2 - - TGTGCCAGCCGAGCCTCAGGGGCGGGAGGCTACACCTTC CASRASGAGGYTF
TRBJ1-6 TRBV2 - - TGTGCCAGCAGTGATGAGGGGTGGAGTAATTCACCCCTCCACTTT CASSDEGWSNSPLHF
TRBJ2-1 TRBV12-3/TRBV12-4 - - TGTGCCAGCAGCTTGTACAATGAGCAGTTCTTC CASSLYNEQFF
TRBJ1-4 TRBV11-1 TRBD1 - TGTGCCAGCAGCTCACTCGTAGGGGGCGATGAAAAACTGTTTTTT CASSSLVGGDEKLFF
TRBJ1-2 TRBV7-9 TRBD1 - TGTGCCAGCAGCTTACGACAGGGGGCGGCCAACTATGGCTACACCTTC CASSLRQGAANYGYTF
TRBJ1-5 TRBV2 TRBD1 - TGTGCCAGCAGACAGGGGGCGTCGGGTCAGCCCCAGCATTTT CASRQGASGQPQHF
TRBJ1-3 TRBV28 TRBD1 - TGTGCCAGCGCCATATACAGGGGACCACGGTCTGGAAACACCATATATTTT CASAIYRGPRSGNTIYF
TRBJ1-6 TRBV7-9 - - TGTGCCAGCAGCTCGTTTACAGGACGGGGTTCACCCCTCCACTTT CASSSFTGRGSPLHF
TRBJ1-2 TRBV6-5 - once TGTGCCAGCAACGGCAGGGAGAATGGCTACACCTTC CASNGRENGYTF
TRBJ2-7 TRBV6-5 - - TGTGCCAGCAGCCCGCAGGAGTACTACGAGCAGTACTTC CASSPQEYYEQYF
TRBJ1-2 TRBV28 - - TGTGCCAGCAGTTTAAATGGGGGGGGAGGCTATGGCTACACCTTC CASSLNGGGGYGYTF
TRBJ1-2 TRBV6-5 TRBD1 once TGTGCCAGCAGCGCGGGACAGAACTATGGCTACACCTTC CASSAGQNYGYTF
TRBJ1-2 TRBV4-3 - - TGCGCCAGCAGCCAAGATCTTGTCAGGAACTATGGCTACACCTTC CASSQDLVRNYGYTF
TRBJ2-4 TRBV28 - - TGTGCCAGCAGTTCCCCCGGGGTAGGGGGTATAGCCAAAAACATTCAGTACTTC CASSSPGVGGIAKNIQYF
TRBJ1-2 TRBV19 - once TGTGCCAGTAGTATTCCTCTCGGGGGGACTCTAGGAGGCTACACCTTC CASSIPLGGTLGGYTF
TRBJ1-4 TRBV10-3 - - TGTGCCATCAGTGAGGAAGCACAGGGAGGGAAACTGTTTTTT CAISEEAQGGKLFF
TRBJ2-1 TRBV28 TRBD2 - TGTGCCAGCAGTTTATCTGGCAGCGGGGACAATGAGCAGTTCTTC CASSLSGSGDNEQFF
TRBJ2-2 TRBV7-6 - - TGTGCCAGCAGCCGACCCGGGGAGCTGTTTTTT CASSRPGELFF
TRBJ1-2 TRBV18 - - TGTGCCAGCTCACCTTCCGACGGCGCAGGTAATGGCTACACCTTC CASSPSDGAGNGYTF
TRBJ1-1 TRBV28 - - TGTGCCAGCTTAACTGCTGGCGGACCCATGAACACTGAAGCTTTCTTT CASLTAGGPMNTEAFF
TRBJ2-7 TRBV15 - - TGTGCCACCAGCCGGCAGGAATCATACGAGCAGTACTTC CATSRQESYEQYF
TRBJ2-1 TRBV7-2 - - TGTGCCAGCAGCTTAGATATAACGGGGGGCTACCGGGGAGAGCAGTTCTTC CASSLDITGGYRGEQFF
TRBJ1-3 TRBV7-9 - - TGTGCCAGCAGCTTGGCCTCTGGAAACACCATATATTTT CASSLASGNTIYF
TRBJ1-1 TRBV10-3 TRBD1 - TGTGCCATCAGTGCGGACAGGGGGAACACTGAAGCTTTCTTT CAISADRGNTEAFF
TRBJ1-2 TRBV2 - once TGTGCCAGCAGTCCCCAAGGGGACTATGGCTACACCTTC CASSPQGDYGYTF
TRBJ1-6 TRBV5-1 TRBD1 few TGCGCCAGCAGCTTACGACAGGGGGCGGATAGGCTCCACTTT CASSLRQGADRLHF
TRBJ1-2 TRBV6-5 - - TGTGCCAGCAGTTGGGCGGGTAGCTATGGCTACACCTTC CASSWAGSYGYTF
TRBJ2-1 TRBV6-6 TRBD2 - TGTGCCAGCAGGAACCTAGCGGGGGGGCTCAATGAGCAGTTCTTC CASRNLAGGLNEQFF
TRBJ1-1 TRBV7-2 - - TGTGCCAGCAGCCCTCGGATGAACACTGAAGCTTTCTTT CASSPRMNTEAFF
TRBJ2-2 TRBV6-4 - few TGTGCCAGCAGTGACCTGGACGACAACACCGGGGAGCTGTTTTTT CASSDLDDNTGELFF
TRBJ1-1 TRBV3-1/TRBV3-2 - - TGTGCCAGCAGCCGCCCGGGACCTACTAACACTGAAGCTTTCTTT CASSRPGPTNTEAFF
TRBJ1-1 TRBV6-5 - - TGTGCCAGCAGTTACTCAGGGGGGAACACTGAAGCTTTCTTT CASSYSGGNTEAFF
TRBJ2-7 TRBV6-5 - - TGTGCCAGCAAACGGGGGTCGGACGAGCAGTACTTC CASKRGSDEQYF
TRBJ2-5 TRBV6-6 - - TGTGCCAGCAGTCAAAGGGCCGAAGAGACCCAGTACTTC CASSQRAEETQYF
TRBJ2-7 TRBV29-1 TRBD1 - TGCAGCGTTGAAAGGGGGCTGACAGGGTCCCACGAGCAGTACTTC CSVERGLTGSHEQYF
TRBJ1-1 TRBV6-5 - - TGTGCCAGCAGTTACTCGTGGGCTCGGGAGGCTGAAGCTTTCTTT CASSYSWAREAEAFF
TRBJ1-6 TRBV7-9 - - TGTGCCAGCAGCTTTTCAGGGACAACTAATTCACCCCTCCACTTT CASSFSGTTNSPLHF
TRBJ2-7 TRBV15 TRBD1 - TGTGCCACCACCCACAGGGGGTCCTCCTACGAGCAGTACTTC CATTHRGSSYEQYF
TRBJ2-7 TRBV5-1 - - TGCGCCAGCAGCCCGTCTGGGGCAGGTTGGTACGAGCAGTACTTC CASSPSGAGWYEQYF
TRBJ2-2 TRBV9 - - TGTGCCAGCAGCCCCCACAGCCCGGGGTACGCGAACACCGGGGAGCTGTTTTTT CASSPHSPGYANTGELFF
TRBJ2-7 TRBV5-1 - - TGCGCCAGCAGCGACGAGGGCCGATACGAGCAGTACTTC CASSDEGRYEQYF
TRBJ2-7 TRBV18 TRBD1 - TGTGCCAGCTCACCACAGACAGGGTTGGTCTACGAGCAGTACTTC CASSPQTGLVYEQYF
TRBJ1-1 TRBV7-9 TRBD1 - TGTGCCAGCAGGTTCGGACAGGTGAACACTGAAGCTTTCTTT CASRFGQVNTEAFF
TRBJ1-2 TRBV4-1 - - TGCGCCAGCAGCCAAGTTGTGGCAGCCTCTCGAAGCTTC CASSQVVAASRSF
TRBJ1-5 TRBV28 - - TGTGCCAGCAGTTTACACAGGGTGGACCAGCCCCAGCATTTT CASSLHRVDQPQHF
TRBJ1-6 TRBV28 TRBD1 - TGTGCCAGCAGTTTGCTCCCTCCGGCCTGGGGACAGGGAAATTCACCCCTCCACTTT CASSLLPPAWGQGNSPLHF
TRBJ1-2 TRBV6-5 - - TGTGCCACCAAGGAGACTGCCCGTCACTATGGCTACACCTTC CATKETARHYGYTF
TRBJ1-3 TRBV7-9 - - TGTGCCAGCAGCGGCGGCGTCAGGGGTTCCTCTGGAAACACCATATATTTT CASSGGVRGSSGNTIYF
TRBJ1-1 TRBV11-2 - - TGTGCCAGCAGCTTAGGGCGGAACACTGAAGCTTTCTTT CASSLGRNTEAFF
TRBJ2-7 TRBV14 - - TGTGCCAGCAGCCAGACAGAGAAGCAGTACTTC CASSQTEKQYF
TRBJ1-2 TRBV9 - few TGTGCCAGCAGCGTAGGTTCGGCCAACTATGGCTACACCTTC CASSVGSANYGYTF
TRBJ2-1 TRBV7-2 TRBD1 - TGTGCCAGCAGCTCGACAGGGGGGCGGAACAATGAGCAGTTCTTC CASSSTGGRNNEQFF
TRBJ1-1 TRBV6-5 - - TGTGCCAGCAGCACGTTGACAGTCCGGGCTTTCTTT CASSTLTVRAFF
TRBJ2-1 TRBV11-2 TRBD1 - TGTGCCAGCAGACCAGGGGGTTGGTACAATGAGCAGTTCTTC CASRPGGWYNEQFF
TRBJ2-1 TRBV30 TRBD2 - TGTGCCTGGTGCATCGGACTAGCGGACTACAATGAGCAGTTCTTC CAWCIGLADYNEQFF